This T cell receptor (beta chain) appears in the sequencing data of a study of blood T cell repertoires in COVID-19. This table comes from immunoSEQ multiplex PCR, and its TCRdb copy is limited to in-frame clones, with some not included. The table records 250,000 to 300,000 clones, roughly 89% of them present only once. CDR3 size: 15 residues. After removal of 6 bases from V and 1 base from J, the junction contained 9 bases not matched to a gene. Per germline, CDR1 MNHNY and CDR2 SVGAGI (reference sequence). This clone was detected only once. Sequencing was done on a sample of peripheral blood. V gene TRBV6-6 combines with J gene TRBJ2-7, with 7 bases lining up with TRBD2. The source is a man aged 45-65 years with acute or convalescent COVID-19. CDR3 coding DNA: TGTGCCAGCAGGAGCCGGGGGGACGGGTCCTACGAGCAGTACTTC. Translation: CASRSRGDGSYEQYF.